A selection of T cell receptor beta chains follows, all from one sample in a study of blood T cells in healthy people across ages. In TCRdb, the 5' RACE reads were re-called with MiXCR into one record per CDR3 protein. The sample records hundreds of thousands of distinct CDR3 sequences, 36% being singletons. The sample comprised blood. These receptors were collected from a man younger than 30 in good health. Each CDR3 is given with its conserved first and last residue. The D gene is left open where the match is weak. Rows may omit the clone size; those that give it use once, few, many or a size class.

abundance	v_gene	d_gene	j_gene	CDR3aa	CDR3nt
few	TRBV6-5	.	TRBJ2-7	CASSYSQTGEQYF	TGTGCCAGCAGTTACTCCCAGACGGGCGAGCAGTACTTC
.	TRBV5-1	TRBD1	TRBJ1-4	CASSYDRGNEKLFF	TGCGCCAGCAGCTATGACAGGGGGAATGAAAAACTGTTTTTT
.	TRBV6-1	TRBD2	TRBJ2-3	CASSELGLAGGTDTRYF	TGTGCCAGCAGTGAATTGGGGCTAGCGGGGGGCACAGATACGCGGTATTTT
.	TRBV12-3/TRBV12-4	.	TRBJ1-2	CASSSINGYIF	TGTGCCAGCAGCTCCATTAATGGCTACATCTTC
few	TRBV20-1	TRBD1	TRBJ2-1	CSAGTGSSYNEQFF	TGCAGTGCAGGGACAGGAAGCTCCTACAATGAGCAGTTCTTC
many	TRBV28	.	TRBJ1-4	CASSPGAATNEKLFF	TGTGCCAGCAGCCCGGGGGCAGCAACTAATGAAAAACTGTTTTTT
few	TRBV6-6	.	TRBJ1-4	CASSSGPNEKLFF	TGTGCCAGCAGCTCTGGCCCTAATGAAAAACTGTTTTTT
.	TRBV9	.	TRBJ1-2	CASSPGEGYTF	TGTGCCAGCAGCCCCGGGGAGGGCTACACCTTC
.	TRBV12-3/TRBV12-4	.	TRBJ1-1	CASSLVGHSPGEAFF	TGTGCCAGCAGTTTAGTCGGTCACTCCCCCGGGGAAGCTTTCTTT
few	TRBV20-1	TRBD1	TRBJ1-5	CSARRTGGEDRQPQHF	TGCAGTGCTAGACGTACAGGGGGCGAGGACCGCCAGCCCCAGCATTTT
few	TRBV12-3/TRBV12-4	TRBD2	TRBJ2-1	CASSGGASAEQFF	TGTGCCAGCAGCGGGGGGGCTAGCGCTGAGCAGTTCTTC
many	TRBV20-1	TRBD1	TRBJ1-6	CSAPGGSYNSPLHF	TGCAGTGCTCCAGGGGGGTCCTATAATTCACCCCTCCACTTT
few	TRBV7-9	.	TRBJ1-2	CASSLVLGQKTNYGYTF	TGTGCCAGCAGCTTAGTATTAGGGCAGAAGACTAACTATGGCTACACCTTC
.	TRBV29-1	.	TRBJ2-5	CSVPLGPGAQYF	TGCAGCGTGCCCCTGGGTCCTGGGGCCCAGTACTTC
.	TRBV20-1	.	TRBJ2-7	CSAGEPRSSYNEQYF	TGCAGTGCAGGGGAACCCAGGAGCTCCTACAATGAGCAGTACTTC
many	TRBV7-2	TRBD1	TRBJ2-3	CASSLGDRGYTDTQYF	TGTGCCAGCAGCTTAGGGGACAGGGGTTACACAGATACGCAGTATTTT
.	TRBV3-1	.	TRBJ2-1	CASSQDYRTAYNEQFF	TGTGCCAGCAGCCAAGATTACCGGACCGCCTACAATGAGCAGTTCTTC
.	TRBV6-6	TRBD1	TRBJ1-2	CASRSDTGGLGYTF	TGTGCCAGCAGATCCGATACAGGGGGCCTTGGCTACACCTTC
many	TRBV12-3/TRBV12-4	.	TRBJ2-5	CASGFLETQYF	TGTGCCAGCGGGTTCTTGGAGACCCAGTACTTC
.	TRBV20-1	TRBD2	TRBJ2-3	CSALLAGGLDTQYF	TGCAGTGCTCTTCTAGCGGGGGGGCTGGATACGCAGTATTTT
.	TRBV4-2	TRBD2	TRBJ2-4	CASSDSGALVKNIQYF	TGTGCCAGCAGCGATAGCGGGGCATTGGTAAAAAACATTCAGTACTTC
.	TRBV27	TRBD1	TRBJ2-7	CATHPVRGLYEQYF	TGTGCCACCCATCCCGTCAGGGGGCTCTACGAGCAGTACTTC